Listed below are T cell receptor beta chains from one sample, sequenced in a study of OX40 agonist ivuxolimab in advanced cancers. Sequenced by immunoSEQ multiplex PCR; TCRdb stores in-frame clones only, minus some. This repertoire shows tens of thousands of clones, about 90% found once; its top ten account for approximately 0.78%. Material: CD4+ or CD8+ T cells sorted from blood, obtained in a trial of the OX40 agonist ivuxolimab. All receptors come from an adult with an advanced solid tumor such as melanoma, head and neck, liver or kidney cancer. Each CDR3 is given with its conserved first and last residue. The D gene is left open where the match is weak. Clone size is not always given. Where it is, it says once, few, many or a class for expanded clones.

CDR3 protein: CASSLRETQYF
CDR3 DNA: TGTGCCAGCAGCTTACGAGAGACCCAGTACTTC
clone size: .
V gene: TRBV11-3
J gene: TRBJ2-5
D gene: .

CDR3 protein: CAISEGTGDNYGYTF
CDR3 DNA: TGTGCCATCAGTGAGGGGACCGGTGATAACTATGGCTACACCTTC
clone size: .
V gene: TRBV10-3
J gene: TRBJ1-2
D gene: .

CDR3 protein: CASIRVGTLGTEAFF
CDR3 DNA: TGTGCCAGTATCCGGGTCGGTACCTTGGGCACTGAAGCTTTCTTT
clone size: .
V gene: TRBV19
J gene: TRBJ1-1
D gene: .

CDR3 protein: CASSQVGTGTYGYTF
CDR3 DNA: TGCGCCAGCAGCCAAGTAGGGACAGGGACCTATGGCTACACCTTC
clone size: .
V gene: TRBV4-3
J gene: TRBJ1-2
D gene: TRBD1

CDR3 protein: CASSLGALRGINDEQFF
CDR3 DNA: TGTGCCAGCAGCTTAGGGGCTTTGCGCGGCATTAATGATGAGCAGTTCTTC
clone size: .
V gene: TRBV11-2
J gene: TRBJ2-1
D gene: .

CDR3 protein: CASSVGQGGYEQYF
CDR3 DNA: TGTGCCAGCAGCGTAGGCCAGGGCGGATACGAGCAGTACTTC
clone size: .
V gene: TRBV9
J gene: TRBJ2-7
D gene: .

CDR3 protein: CASSERAGPGELFF
CDR3 DNA: TGCGCCAGCAGCGAGAGGGCGGGCCCCGGGGAGCTGTTTTTT
clone size: once
V gene: TRBV5-1
J gene: TRBJ2-2
D gene: .

CDR3 protein: CASSPSPQGAGNEQYF
CDR3 DNA: TGTGCCAGCAGCCCGAGCCCACAGGGGGCTGGAAACGAGCAGTACTTC
clone size: .
V gene: TRBV11-2
J gene: TRBJ2-7
D gene: TRBD1

CDR3 protein: CASSRGAPQPQHF
CDR3 DNA: TGTGCCAGCTCCCGGGGGGCACCTCAGCCCCAGCATTTT
clone size: .
V gene: TRBV18
J gene: TRBJ1-5
D gene: .

CDR3 protein: CASSYRGLSYEQYF
CDR3 DNA: TGTGCCAGCAGCTACAGGGGGCTCTCCTACGAGCAGTACTTC
clone size: once
V gene: TRBV7-3
J gene: TRBJ2-7
D gene: TRBD1

CDR3 protein: CASSFVGEQPQHF
CDR3 DNA: TGTGCCAGCAGCTTTGTAGGGGAGCAGCCCCAGCATTTT
clone size: once
V gene: TRBV7-2
J gene: TRBJ1-5
D gene: .

CDR3 protein: CASSGQGSYEQYF
CDR3 DNA: TGTGCCAGCTCAGGGCAGGGTAGCTACGAGCAGTACTTC
clone size: .
V gene: TRBV18
J gene: TRBJ2-7
D gene: .

CDR3 protein: CASRRTGELFF
CDR3 DNA: TGTGCCAGCAGGCGCACCGGGGAGCTGTTTTTT
clone size: .
V gene: TRBV6-6
J gene: TRBJ2-2
D gene: .

CDR3 protein: CASSPAEGPQHF
CDR3 DNA: TGTGCCAGCAGTCCGGCCGAGGGGCCCCAGCATTTT
clone size: few
V gene: TRBV6-1
J gene: TRBJ1-5
D gene: .

CDR3 protein: CASSVVGGPEAFF
CDR3 DNA: TGTGCCAGCAGCGTAGTAGGGGGGCCTGAAGCTTTCTTT
clone size: .
V gene: TRBV9
J gene: TRBJ1-1
D gene: .

CDR3 protein: CASRTFGLVPGYTF
CDR3 DNA: TGTGCCAGCAGGACCTTCGGTCTAGTTCCGGGCTACACCTTC
clone size: .
V gene: TRBV6-1
J gene: TRBJ1-2
D gene: .

CDR3 protein: CASSSPSREGHAEAFF
CDR3 DNA: TGTGCCAGCAGTTCCCCCTCCCGGGAGGGGCACGCTGAAGCTTTCTTT
clone size: .
V gene: TRBV27
J gene: TRBJ1-1
D gene: .

CDR3 protein: CASGMGQSNYGYTF
CDR3 DNA: TGTGCCAGCGGCATGGGCCAATCAAACTATGGCTACACCTTC
clone size: .
V gene: TRBV7-9
J gene: TRBJ1-2
D gene: .

CDR3 protein: CASSLQGADTEAFF
CDR3 DNA: TGCGCCAGCAGCTTGCAGGGGGCGGACACTGAAGCTTTCTTT
clone size: .
V gene: TRBV5-1
J gene: TRBJ1-1
D gene: TRBD1

CDR3 protein: CASSPRTGLWDLEQYF
CDR3 DNA: TGTGCCAGCAGCCCACGAACAGGGCTCTGGGACCTTGAGCAGTACTTC
clone size: .
V gene: TRBV11-3
J gene: TRBJ2-7
D gene: .

CDR3 protein: CASSPVTAKNIQYF
CDR3 DNA: TGTGCCAGCAGTCCGGTAACGGCCAAAAACATTCAGTACTTC
clone size: .
V gene: TRBV6-1
J gene: TRBJ2-4
D gene: .

CDR3 protein: CASSSQGGYEQYF
CDR3 DNA: TGTGCCAGCAGCTCCCAGGGGGGCTACGAGCAGTACTTC
clone size: few
V gene: TRBV7-2
J gene: TRBJ2-7
D gene: .

CDR3 protein: CASSSRVGGLGLDTQYF
CDR3 DNA: TGTGCCAGCAGCTCGAGGGTTGGCGGACTCGGTCTAGATACGCAGTATTTT
clone size: .
V gene: TRBV5-6
J gene: TRBJ2-3
D gene: .

CDR3 protein: CASRSRTGGRQETQYF
CDR3 DNA: TGTGCCAGCAGATCCAGGACGGGAGGGCGCCAAGAGACCCAGTACTTC
clone size: .
V gene: TRBV7-2
J gene: TRBJ2-5
D gene: TRBD2

CDR3 protein: CAISDGLGSGNQPQHF
CDR3 DNA: TGTGCCATCAGTGATGGATTGGGAAGTGGCAATCAGCCCCAGCATTTT
clone size: .
V gene: TRBV10-3
J gene: TRBJ1-5
D gene: .

CDR3 protein: CSASYLYEQYF
CDR3 DNA: TGCAGTGCTAGTTACCTATACGAGCAGTACTTC
clone size: once
V gene: TRBV20-1
J gene: TRBJ2-7
D gene: .

CDR3 protein: CASSFLRVGYGYTF
CDR3 DNA: TGCGCCAGCAGCTTCTTGAGGGTCGGCTATGGCTACACCTTC
clone size: once
V gene: TRBV4-3
J gene: TRBJ1-2
D gene: .

CDR3 protein: CASSPGLIRQGQNEQFF
CDR3 DNA: TGTGCCAGCAGCCCTGGGCTAATAAGACAGGGACAAAATGAGCAGTTCTTC
clone size: .
V gene: TRBV9
J gene: TRBJ2-1
D gene: TRBD1

CDR3 protein: CASSLWSAGGSNEQFF
CDR3 DNA: TGTGCTAGCAGCTTATGGTCAGCGGGAGGTTCCAATGAGCAGTTCTTC
clone size: .
V gene: TRBV7-7
J gene: TRBJ2-1
D gene: TRBD2